A selection of T cell receptor beta chains follows, all from one sample in a study of shared clonotypes between healthy human individuals. The protocol was immunoSEQ multiplex PCR, while the TCRdb copy is restricted to in-frame clones and leaves out a portion. The table has some 2.4 million clones, roughly 93% seen once. The sequencing sample was made of naive CD4+ T cells from PBMCs. The source is a man younger than 30 in good health. Some clones in this sample may be carry-over from other donors' samples. Each CDR3 is given with its conserved first and last residue. A D gene is named only where the DNA matches it firmly. The size field is filled for only some rows; it gives once, few, many or a size class.

TRBV19	.	TRBJ2-1	.	CASSILADTPHNEQFF	TGTGCCAGTAGTATATTAGCGGACACCCCCCACAATGAGCAGTTCTTC
TRBV12-1	.	TRBJ2-1	.	CASSFALPPPTNEQFF	TGTGCCAGCAGCTTTGCGCTACCACCCCCTACCAATGAGCAGTTCTTC
TRBV11-2	.	TRBJ2-5	.	CASSFFLQYQETQYF	TGTGCCAGCAGCTTCTTTTTACAGTACCAAGAGACCCAGTACTTC
TRBV7-6	.	TRBJ2-5	.	CASSLVGVETQYF	TGTGCCAGCAGCTTAGTAGGGGTTGAGACCCAGTACTTC
TRBV9	.	TRBJ2-1	.	CASSVASELHNEQFF	TGTGCCAGCAGCGTAGCTAGCGAGCTACACAATGAGCAGTTCTTC
TRBV7-3	once	TRBJ2-3	.	CASSSGWTADTQYF	TGTGCCAGCAGCTCGGGCTGGACGGCAGATACGCAGTATTTT
TRBV28	few	TRBJ1-4	.	CASRGPGGEKLFF	TGTGCCAGCAGGGGTCCCGGAGGTGAAAAACTGTTTTTT
TRBV5-1	few	TRBJ2-7	.	CASSLVGGTALYEQYF	TGCGCCAGCAGCTTAGTAGGCGGGACGGCCCTCTACGAGCAGTACTTC
TRBV19	.	TRBJ1-5	.	CASTPWGFNQPQHF	TGTGCCAGTACCCCGTGGGGGTTTAATCAGCCCCAGCATTTT
TRBV9	.	TRBJ2-1	.	CASSVAPSGLNNEQFF	TGTGCCAGCAGCGTAGCTCCCAGCGGTCTGAACAATGAGCAGTTCTTC
TRBV10-3	.	TRBJ1-3	.	CAISESKITGGNTIYF	TGTGCCATCAGTGAGTCGAAAATAACGGGAGGAAACACCATATATTTT
TRBV5-1	.	TRBJ1-5	.	CASSLEGGNQPQHF	TGCGCCAGCAGCTTAGAGGGAGGAAATCAGCCCCAGCATTTT
TRBV7-2	.	TRBJ1-5	.	CASSLPQGLSNQPQHF	TGTGCCAGCAGCTTACCCCAGGGTTTAAGCAATCAGCCCCAGCATTTT
TRBV9	.	TRBJ1-3	.	CASSGSSGNTIYF	TGTGCCAGCAGTGGTAGCTCTGGAAACACCATATATTTT
TRBV5-4	.	TRBJ2-7	.	CASSLVGGSGYEQYF	TGTGCCAGCAGCTTGGTCGGTGGGAGTGGTTACGAGCAGTACTTC
TRBV6-6	.	TRBJ1-3	.	CASSYFLGSSGNTIYF	TGTGCCAGCAGTTATTTCCTGGGGAGCTCTGGAAACACCATATATTTT
TRBV5-1	.	TRBJ2-3	.	CASSLGAATDTQYF	TGCGCCAGCAGCTTGGGGGCCGCCACAGATACGCAGTATTTT
TRBV30	.	TRBJ2-7	TRBD2	CAWSRTSGNEQYF	TGTGCCTGGAGTCGGACTAGCGGGAACGAGCAGTACTTC
TRBV28	.	TRBJ1-2	.	CASSFGGGRGYTF	TGTGCCAGCAGTTTTGGCGGGGGGAGAGGCTACACCTTC
TRBV5-4	.	TRBJ2-5	TRBD1	CASSYGAGTGGETQYF	TGTGCCAGCAGCTACGGAGCCGGGACAGGGGGCGAGACCCAGTACTTC
TRBV5-4	.	TRBJ2-2	.	CASSLMAYGDTGELFF	TGTGCCAGCAGCTTAATGGCTTACGGGGACACCGGGGAGCTGTTTTTT
TRBV19	.	TRBJ2-1	TRBD2	CASRPSGVYNEQFF	TGTGCCAGCCGACCTAGCGGGGTATACAATGAGCAGTTCTTC
TRBV5-1	.	TRBJ2-5	.	CASSFTSLGTQYF	TGCGCCAGCAGCTTCACTAGCTTGGGGACCCAGTACTTC
TRBV30	.	TRBJ2-5	TRBD1	CAWSRQGAMETQYF	TGTGCCTGGAGTAGGCAGGGGGCGATGGAGACCCAGTACTTC
TRBV18	.	TRBJ1-4	.	CASSSGAPTNEKLFF	TGTGCCAGCTCGTCCGGTGCCCCAACTAATGAAAAACTGTTTTTT
TRBV28	.	TRBJ2-7	.	CASSLVSLEQYF	TGTGCCAGCAGTTTAGTCAGCCTCGAGCAGTACTTC
TRBV19	.	TRBJ1-2	TRBD1	CASTHGTAKMHGYTF	TGTGCCAGTACCCACGGGACAGCCAAGATGCATGGCTACACCTTC
TRBV5-1	.	TRBJ2-5	.	CASSAAGEQETQYF	TGCGCCAGCAGCGCAGCTGGGGAACAAGAGACCCAGTACTTC
TRBV28	.	TRBJ1-2	.	CASSRYGYTF	TGTGCCAGCAGCCGATATGGCTACACCTTC
TRBV6-5	.	TRBJ1-2	.	CASSYSLWDFNYGYTF	TGTGCCAGCAGTTACTCCCTATGGGATTTTAACTATGGCTACACCTTC
TRBV27	.	TRBJ1-5	.	CASSLSAGGHSNQPQHF	TGTGCCAGCAGTTTATCGGCAGGCGGGCATAGCAATCAGCCCCAGCATTTT
TRBV14	once	TRBJ1-2	.	CASSQDWRGTYGYTF	TGTGCCAGCAGCCAAGATTGGCGGGGGACCTATGGCTACACCTTC
TRBV2	.	TRBJ1-1	.	CASSGSGRTEAFF	TGTGCCAGCAGTGGTTCAGGGCGCACTGAAGCTTTCTTT
TRBV29-1	.	TRBJ2-5	TRBD1	CSVRTGDRPETQYF	TGCAGCGTTCGAACAGGGGATCGGCCAGAGACCCAGTACTTC
TRBV5-5	.	TRBJ1-4	.	CASSGGTLGEKLFF	TGTGCCAGCAGCGGCGGGACTCTTGGGGAAAAACTGTTTTTT
TRBV6-5	.	TRBJ2-7	.	CASNTGEQGIYEQYF	TGTGCCAGCAACACGGGGGAACAGGGGATCTACGAGCAGTACTTC
TRBV9	.	TRBJ1-3	.	CASSPRHGPENTIYF	TGTGCCAGCAGCCCCCGGCACGGCCCAGAAAACACCATATATTTT
TRBV7-2	.	TRBJ2-1	.	CASSPPLANNNEQFF	TGTGCCAGCAGCCCCCCCTTGGCAAACAACAATGAGCAGTTCTTC
TRBV5-1	.	TRBJ1-1	.	CASSLESTGRTEAFF	TGCGCCAGCAGCTTGGAGAGCACAGGGAGGACTGAAGCTTTCTTT
TRBV11-2	.	TRBJ1-1	TRBD1	CASSLVKGTGGRLNTEAFF	TGTGCCAGCAGCTTAGTAAAAGGGACAGGGGGCCGTCTGAACACTGAAGCTTTCTTT
TRBV6-5	once	TRBJ1-5	TRBD1	CASSSAGGSNQPQHF	TGTGCCAGCAGTTCGGCAGGGGGTAGCAATCAGCCCCAGCATTTT
TRBV28	.	TRBJ1-1	.	CASSRARRQAEAFF	TGTGCCAGCAGCCGCGCCCGACGACAGGCTGAAGCTTTCTTT
TRBV6-6	.	TRBJ2-7	TRBD1	CASSYPGQGNEQYF	TGTGCCAGCAGTTACCCGGGACAGGGGAACGAGCAGTACTTC
TRBV2	.	TRBJ2-1	.	CASSSSGDEQFF	TGTGCCAGCAGTTCGTCAGGGGATGAGCAGTTCTTC
TRBV20-1	.	TRBJ2-1	.	CSALANEQFF	TGCAGTGCTTTAGCAAATGAGCAGTTCTTC
TRBV6-5	once	TRBJ2-1	.	CASSYSTSYNEQFF	TGTGCCAGCAGTTACTCTACTTCTTACAATGAGCAGTTCTTC
TRBV14	.	TRBJ1-4	TRBD1	CASSQGQIF	TGTGCCAGCAGCCAGGGACAGATTTTT
TRBV6-5	few	TRBJ1-1	TRBD1	CASSPGTVTEAFF	TGTGCCAGCAGCCCCGGGACAGTCACTGAAGCTTTCTTT
TRBV28	.	TRBJ2-5	.	CASSPTTGSAQETQYF	TGTGCCAGCAGCCCGACTACAGGGAGCGCCCAAGAGACCCAGTACTTC
TRBV20-1	.	TRBJ1-2	.	CSTTGNYGYTF	TGCAGTACAACAGGGAACTATGGCTACACCTTC
TRBV2	once	TRBJ2-2	TRBD1	CASRDRGRTGELFF	TGTGCCAGCAGGGACAGGGGGCGAACCGGGGAGCTGTTTTTT
TRBV25-1	.	TRBJ2-3	.	CASSASTDTQYF	TGTGCCAGCAGTGCCAGCACAGATACGCAGTATTTT
TRBV2	once	TRBJ1-2	.	CASSTARRTWYTF	TGTGCCAGCAGTACAGCGAGGCGGACCTGGTACACCTTC
TRBV7-3	.	TRBJ2-7	TRBD1	CASSSGTGGYEQYF	TGTGCCAGCAGCTCGGGGACAGGGGGCTACGAGCAGTACTTC